Below are 18 T cell receptor beta chains sequenced from a single sample in a study of CD8 T cells in Susac syndrome. Reverse transcription used roughly 0.5 to 1 ug RNA and random hexamers. TCRdb ran MiXCR on the immunoSEQ multiplex PCR reads and lists one entry per CDR3 protein. The data show 90,000 to 150,000 distinct CDR3 sequences, 80% to 95% seen once. The specimen sequenced was CD8+ T cells from PBMCs. These receptors were collected from a human donor in good health.

J is TRBJ2-5 and V is TRBV7-8; the D gene is possibly TRBD2 (6 bases). The germline gives CDR1 SGHVS, CDR2 FQNEAQ. The CDR3 loop spans 15 amino acids. Trimming took off 2 bases at V and 2 bases at J, with 12 bases between the two ends. DNA of the CDR3: TGTGCCAGCAGCTTAAGGCGGGAATCACAAGAGACCCAGTACTTC. Its protein is CASSLRRESQETQYF.

This rearrangement joins TRBV2 to TRBJ1-2, with no clear D. CDR1 is SNHLY and CDR2 is FYNNEI in the germline V gene. Trimming took off 7 bases at V and 2 bases at J, with 11 bases between the two ends. The CDR3 covers 13 residues. In DNA form, the CDR3 reads TGTGCCAGCATGATCACGGTCAACTATGGCTACACCTTC. This translates into CASMITVNYGYTF.

The V and J genes are TRBV7-9 and TRBJ1-2; D not resolved. The CDR3 extends over 13 amino acids. Deletions cut 3 bases from V and 2 bases from J, with 7 bases between. Germline values: CDR1 SEHNR, CDR2 FQNEAQ (reference sequence). The CDR3 loop reads CASSFGQNYGYTF. CDR3 bases: TGTGCCAGCAGCTTCGGGCAGAACTATGGCTACACCTTC.

CDR3 DNA: TGTGCCAGCAGCCGTGGGGCGGGAAACTCCTATAATTCACCCCTCCACTTT. This codes for CASSRGAGNSYNSPLHF. This chain uses TRBV7-3 with TRBJ1-6; D may be TRBD1 (5 bases). Germline CDR1 reads SGHTA; CDR2 reads FQGTGA. The CDR3 is 17 residues long. Trimming removed 5 bases from V and 0 bases from J, with 14 bases in between.

The J gene is TRBJ1-1, the V gene TRBV6-2 or TRBV6-3, with D possibly matching TRBD1 (6 bases). V gave up 7 bases and J gave up 6 bases, with 18 bases separating them. Germline CDR1 and CDR2: MNHEY and SVGEGT. The CDR3 has 14 amino acids. The CDR3 loop is CASISGGGGPEAFF. The CDR3 DNA is TGTGCCAGCATATCCGGAGGGGGGGGGCCTGAAGCTTTCTTT.

The V and J genes are TRBV5-1 and TRBJ1-5, with TRBD1 as a possible D gene (5 bases). V gave up 2 bases and J gave up 4 bases, with 10 bases separating them. CDR3 size: 14 residues. Germline V CDR1 and CDR2: SGHRS, YFSETQ. CDR3 in DNA: TGCGCCAGCAGCTTATCCACAGGAAATCAGCCCCAGCATTTT. Protein sequence: CASSLSTGNQPQHF.

The rearrangement links TRBV5-4 to TRBJ2-1; possibly TRBD1 for D (6 bases). CDR1 is SGHNT, CDR2 YYREEE, per germline (reference sequence). The CDR3 length is 16 residues. V lost 4 bases to trimming and J lost 0 bases, with 14 bases between them. Written as DNA, the CDR3 is TGTGCCAGCAGCCTAGCAGGGGCAAGCTCCTACAATGAGCAGTTCTTC. It specifies CASSLAGASSYNEQFF.

The chain is built from TRBV9 and TRBJ1-1; D ambiguous. The CDR3 extends over 13 amino acids. V lost 2 bases to trimming and J lost 0 bases, with 5 bases between them. Germline CDR1 is SGDLS and CDR2 is YYNGEE. This CDR3 is CASSVRVNTEAFF. In DNA form, the CDR3 reads TGTGCCAGCAGCGTTCGTGTGAACACTGAAGCTTTCTTT.

The rearrangement links TRBV5-6 to TRBJ1-1, with D uncertain. The CDR3 runs 14 residues. V was cut by 1 base and J by 5 bases, with 12 bases left in between. Per the germline V gene, CDR1 is SGHDT and CDR2 is YYEEEE. The CDR3 region is CASSLKGLDTEAFF. In nucleotides, the CDR3 is TGTGCCAGCAGCTTGAAGGGCCTCGATACTGAAGCTTTCTTT.

The chain has TRBV2 and TRBJ2-3; D is possibly TRBD1 or TRBD2 (5 bases each). V shed 9 bases and J shed 2 bases, with 12 bases lying between them. There are 13 residues in the CDR3. The germline V gene has CDR1 SNHLY and CDR2 FYNNEI. CDR3 protein: CASTGTSTDTQYF. For the CDR3, the DNA is TGTGCCAGTACCGGGACGTCCACAGATACGCAGTATTTT.

V usage is TRBV27 and J usage is TRBJ1-2, with 7 bases fitting TRBD1. Germline V gene sequence: CDR1 MNHEY, CDR2 SMNVEV (reference sequence). This CDR3 has 12 amino acids. V dropped 5 bases and J dropped 8; count of bases not matched to a gene: 5. CDR3 coding DNA: TGTGCCAGCAGTCAACCGACAGGGGGCTACACCTTC. Protein sequence: CASSQPTGGYTF.

The chain is built from TRBV2 and TRBJ2-1; 7 nucleotides line up with TRBD1. The germline CDR1 and CDR2 sequences are SNHLY and FYNNEI. V was pared by 7 bases and J by 9 bases, with 15 bases of the junction left unmatched. The CDR3 consists of 15 residues. CDR3 protein: CASITQDRLISEQFF. The CDR3 DNA is TGTGCCAGCATTACGCAGGACAGGCTAATCAGTGAGCAGTTCTTC.

Written as DNA, the CDR3 is TGTGCCAGCAGCCAAGAGGGACTACTCTACGAGCAGTACTTC. Protein: CASSQEGLLYEQYF. The rearrangement joins TRBV3-1 to TRBJ2-7; 7 nucleotides line up with TRBD2. V lost 0 bases, J lost 3 bases, and 2 bases stayed unmatched. Germline CDR1 LGHDT, CDR2 YNNKEL (reference sequence). CDR3 length: 14 amino acids.

The chain has TRBV20-1 and TRBJ1-6, with TRBD1 identical over 8 bases. The V gene's germline CDR1 is DFQATT and CDR2 SNEGSKA (reference sequence). The junction had 2 bases not matched to a gene; V was cut back by 1 base and J by 6 bases. This CDR3 has 14 amino acids. Here the CDR3 DNA reads TGCAGTGCTAGAGCCCAGGGGGCTAATTCACCCCTCCACTTT. Protein: CSARAQGANSPLHF.

The V gene is TRBV12-3 or TRBV12-4, the J gene TRBJ2-7, with a possible D match to TRBD2 (6 bases). Trimming removed 5 bases at V and 4 bases at J, with 27 bases between. CDR3 size: 18 residues. The CDR3 sequence is CASSLSRGSLALLYEQYF. CDR3 in DNA: TGTGCCAGCAGTCTTTCAAGAGGGTCACTAGCCCTACTATACGAGCAGTACTTC.

This clonotype came up once. The genes are TRBV12-3 or TRBV12-4 and TRBJ1-5; possible D gene TRBD1, 5 bases. Between the trimmed V and J ends, which lost 4 bases and 5 bases, there was a span of 9 bases. The CDR3 extends over 13 amino acids. The CDR3 region has the DNA TGTGCCAGCAGTTCCCGGGACTATCAGCCCCAGCATTTT. Protein product: CASSSRDYQPQHF.

Comment on this clonotype: An end of the junction does not agree with germline; a read error may underlie this. The chain links TRBV2 to TRBJ2-1, with TRBD2 as a possible D gene (6 bases). Germline loops: CDR1 SNHLY, CDR2 FYNNEI. CDR3 length: 13 residues. The CDR3 sequence: CAIYRDSDNEQFF. DNA of the CDR3: TGTGCCATCTACCGGGACTCCGACAATGAGCAGTTCTTC.

The chain couples TRBV7-2 to TRBJ2-3; a possible D gene is TRBD2 (7 bases). CDR1 and CDR2 (germline): SGHTA, FQGNSA. This CDR3 is built from 15 residues. The V and J ends lost 8 bases and 2 bases respectively, with 17 bases between them. CDR3 protein: CASVMGRGHTDTQYF. CDR3 coding DNA: TGTGCCAGCGTAATGGGGCGGGGGCACACAGATACGCAGTATTTT.